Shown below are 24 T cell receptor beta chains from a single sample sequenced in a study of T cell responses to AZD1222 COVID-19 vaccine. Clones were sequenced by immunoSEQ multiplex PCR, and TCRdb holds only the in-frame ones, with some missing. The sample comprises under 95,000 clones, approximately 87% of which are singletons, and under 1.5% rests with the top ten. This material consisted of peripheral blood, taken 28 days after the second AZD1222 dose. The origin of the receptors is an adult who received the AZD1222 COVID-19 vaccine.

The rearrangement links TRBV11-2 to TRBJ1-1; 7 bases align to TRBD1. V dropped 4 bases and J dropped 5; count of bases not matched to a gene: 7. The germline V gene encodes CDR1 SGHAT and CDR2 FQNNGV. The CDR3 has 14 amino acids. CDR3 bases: TGTGCCAGCAGCTCGTTCAGGGGGACTACTGAAGCTTTCTTT. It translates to CASSSFRGTTEAFF.

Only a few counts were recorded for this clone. CDR3 coding DNA: TGTGCCAGTATGATCGGGACAGGCGGGAATCAGCCCCAGCATTTT. Translating gives CASMIGTGGNQPQHF. V usage is TRBV19 and J usage is TRBJ1-5; 8 positions match TRBD1. The V gene end was trimmed by 7 bases and the J gene end by 4 bases; junction bases not matched to a gene: 9. The CDR3 consists of 15 residues. Per germline, CDR1 LNHDA and CDR2 SQIVND (reference sequence).

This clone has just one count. The CDR3 here is CASSRGTRETQYF. The CDR3, as DNA: TGTGCCAGTAGTAGGGGGACACGGGAGACCCAGTACTTC. The chain carries TRBV19 and TRBJ2-5; D perhaps matches TRBD1 (6 bases). Between the trimmed V and J ends, which lost 4 bases and 5 bases, there was a span of 11 bases. CDR3 length: 13 residues. From germline, CDR1 is LNHDA and CDR2 SQIVND (reference sequence).

This chain's CDR3 is CASSAGQGRYEQYF. The CDR3 nucleotides read TGTGCCAGCAGCGCCGGACAGGGGCGGTACGAGCAGTACTTC. The chain links TRBV7-2 to TRBJ2-7, with 9 positions matching TRBD1. Germline V lookup: CDR1 SGHTA, CDR2 FQGNSA. Germline trimming cut 5 bases from V and 4 bases from J; bases unmatched to any gene: 6. The CDR3 has 14 amino acids.

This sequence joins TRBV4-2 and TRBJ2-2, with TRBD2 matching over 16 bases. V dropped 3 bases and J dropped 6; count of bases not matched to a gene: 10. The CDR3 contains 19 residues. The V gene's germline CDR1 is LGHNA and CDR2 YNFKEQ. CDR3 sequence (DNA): TGTGCCAGCAGCCAGGCCGGGACTAGCGGGGGGGTTAAAGCCGGGGAGCTGTTTTTT. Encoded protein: CASSQAGTSGGVKAGELFF.

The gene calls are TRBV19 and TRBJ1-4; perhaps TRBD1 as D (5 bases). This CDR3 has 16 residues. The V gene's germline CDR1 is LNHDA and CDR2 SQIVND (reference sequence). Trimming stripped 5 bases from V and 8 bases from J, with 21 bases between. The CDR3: CASSPQAYPHREKLFF. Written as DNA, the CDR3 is TGTGCCAGTAGTCCCCAAGCGTACCCCCACAGGGAAAAACTGTTTTTT.

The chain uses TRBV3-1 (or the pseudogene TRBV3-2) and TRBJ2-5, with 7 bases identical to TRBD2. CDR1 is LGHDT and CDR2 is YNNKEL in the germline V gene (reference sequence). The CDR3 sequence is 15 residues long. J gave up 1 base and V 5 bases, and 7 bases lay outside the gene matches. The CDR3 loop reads CASSNRTSVQETQYF. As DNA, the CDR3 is TGTGCCAGCAGCAATCGTACTAGCGTCCAAGAGACCCAGTACTTC.

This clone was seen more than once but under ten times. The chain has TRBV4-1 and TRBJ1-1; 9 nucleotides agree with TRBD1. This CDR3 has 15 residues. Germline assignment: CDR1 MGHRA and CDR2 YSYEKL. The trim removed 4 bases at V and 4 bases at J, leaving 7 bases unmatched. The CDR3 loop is CASSRGTGMVTEAFF. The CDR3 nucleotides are TGCGCCAGCAGCCGAGGGACAGGGATGGTCACTGAAGCTTTCTTT.

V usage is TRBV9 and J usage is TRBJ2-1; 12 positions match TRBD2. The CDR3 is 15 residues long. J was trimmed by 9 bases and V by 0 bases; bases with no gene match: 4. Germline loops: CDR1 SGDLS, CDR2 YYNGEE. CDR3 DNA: TGTGCCAGCAGCGTAGAGGCTAGCGGGGGGGTTGAGCAGTTCTTC. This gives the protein CASSVEASGGVEQFF.

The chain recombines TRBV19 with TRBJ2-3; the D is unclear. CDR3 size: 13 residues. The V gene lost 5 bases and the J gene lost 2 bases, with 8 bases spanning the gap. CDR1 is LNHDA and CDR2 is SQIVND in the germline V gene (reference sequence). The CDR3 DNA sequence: TGTGCCAGTAGTTGGGCTCACACAGATACGCAGTATTTT. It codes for CASSWAHTDTQYF.

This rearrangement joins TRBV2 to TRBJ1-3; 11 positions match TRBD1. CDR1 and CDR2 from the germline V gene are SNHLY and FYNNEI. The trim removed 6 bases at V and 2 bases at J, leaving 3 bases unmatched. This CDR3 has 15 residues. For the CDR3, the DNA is TGTGCCAGCAGCGGGGGACAGGGGGCTGGAAACACCATATATTTT. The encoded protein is CASSGGQGAGNTIYF.

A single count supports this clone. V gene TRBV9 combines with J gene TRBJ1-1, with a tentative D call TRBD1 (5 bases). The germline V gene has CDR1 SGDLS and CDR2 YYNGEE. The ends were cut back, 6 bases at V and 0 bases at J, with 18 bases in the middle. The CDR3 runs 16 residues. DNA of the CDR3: TGTGCCAGCATCTGCCAGGGTCGATCTATGAACACTGAAGCTTTCTTT. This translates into CASICQGRSMNTEAFF.

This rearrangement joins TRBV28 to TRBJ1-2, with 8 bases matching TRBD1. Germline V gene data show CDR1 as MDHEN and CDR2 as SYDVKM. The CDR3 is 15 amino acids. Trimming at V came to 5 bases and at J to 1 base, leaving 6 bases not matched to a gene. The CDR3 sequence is CASSPDREINYGYTF. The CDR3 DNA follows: TGTGCCAGCAGTCCGGACAGGGAGATTAACTATGGCTACACCTTC.

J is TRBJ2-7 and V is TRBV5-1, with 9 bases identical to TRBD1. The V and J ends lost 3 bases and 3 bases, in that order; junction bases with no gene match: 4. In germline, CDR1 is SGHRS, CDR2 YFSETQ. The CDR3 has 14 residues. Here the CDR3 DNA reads TGCGCCAGCAGCTCGGGACAGGGATACTACGAGCAGTACTTC. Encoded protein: CASSSGQGYYEQYF.

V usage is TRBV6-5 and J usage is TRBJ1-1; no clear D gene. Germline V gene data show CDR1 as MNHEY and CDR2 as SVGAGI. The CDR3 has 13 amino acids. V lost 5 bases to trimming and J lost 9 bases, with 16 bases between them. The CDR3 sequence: CASSPTMWGKAFF. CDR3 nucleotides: TGTGCCAGCAGTCCCACCATGTGGGGTAAAGCTTTCTTT.

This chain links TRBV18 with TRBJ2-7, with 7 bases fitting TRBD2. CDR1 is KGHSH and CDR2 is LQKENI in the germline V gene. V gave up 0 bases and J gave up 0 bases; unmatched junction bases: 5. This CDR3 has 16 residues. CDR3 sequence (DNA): TGTGCCAGCTCACCACCGATCGGGGGGACCTCCTACGAGCAGTACTTC. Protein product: CASSPPIGGTSYEQYF. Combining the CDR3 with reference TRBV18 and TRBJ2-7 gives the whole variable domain NAGVMQNPRHLVRRRGQEARLRCSPMKGHSHVYWYRQLPEEGLKFMVYLQKENIIDESGMPKERFSAEFPKEGPSILRIQQVVRGDSAAYFCASSPPIGGTSYEQYFGPGTRLTVT.

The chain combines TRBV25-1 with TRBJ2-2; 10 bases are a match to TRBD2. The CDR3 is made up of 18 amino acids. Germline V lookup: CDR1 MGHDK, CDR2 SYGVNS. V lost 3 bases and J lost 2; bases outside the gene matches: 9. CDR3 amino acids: CASSDSSGTSANTGELFF. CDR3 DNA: TGTGCCAGCAGTGATTCATCCGGGACTAGCGCTAACACCGGGGAGCTGTTTTTT.

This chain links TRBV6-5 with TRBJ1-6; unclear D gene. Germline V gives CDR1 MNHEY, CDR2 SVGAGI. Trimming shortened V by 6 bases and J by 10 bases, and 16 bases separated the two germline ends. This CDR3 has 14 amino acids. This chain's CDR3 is CASSPPPGRSPLHF. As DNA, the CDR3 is TGTGCCAGCAGCCCCCCCCCGGGGAGGTCACCCCTCCACTTT.

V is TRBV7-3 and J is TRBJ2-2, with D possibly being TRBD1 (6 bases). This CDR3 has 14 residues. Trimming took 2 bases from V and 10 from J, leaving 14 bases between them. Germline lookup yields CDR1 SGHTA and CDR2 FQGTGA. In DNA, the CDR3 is TGTGCCAGCAGCTTATTAGGGGGAGATGCGGAGCTGTTTTTT. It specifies CASSLLGGDAELFF.

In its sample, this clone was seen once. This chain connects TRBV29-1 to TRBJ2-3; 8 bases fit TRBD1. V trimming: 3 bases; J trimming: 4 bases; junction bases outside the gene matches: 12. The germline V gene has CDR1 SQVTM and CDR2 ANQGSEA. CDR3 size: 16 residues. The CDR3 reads CSVDKFAGDRSDTQYF. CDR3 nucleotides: TGCAGCGTTGACAAATTCGCAGGGGACAGGTCAGATACGCAGTATTTT.

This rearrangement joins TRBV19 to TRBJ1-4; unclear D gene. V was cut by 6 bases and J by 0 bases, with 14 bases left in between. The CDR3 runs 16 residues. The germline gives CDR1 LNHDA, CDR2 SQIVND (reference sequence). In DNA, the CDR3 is TGTGCCAGTAGCCCCCTCATCGAAGCAACTAATGAAAAACTGTTTTTT. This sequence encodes CASSPLIEATNEKLFF.

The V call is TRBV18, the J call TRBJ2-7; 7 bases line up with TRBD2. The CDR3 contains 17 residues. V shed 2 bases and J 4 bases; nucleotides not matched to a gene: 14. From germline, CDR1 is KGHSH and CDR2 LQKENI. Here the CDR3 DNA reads TGTGCCAGCTCACCATCTCTCTCCAGCGGGGTCCCTTACGAGCAGTACTTC. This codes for CASSPSLSSGVPYEQYF.

Here the CDR3 reads CATSTVYETQYF. CDR3 DNA: TGTGCCACCAGTACGGTATACGAGACCCAGTACTTC. The chain has TRBV24-1 and TRBJ2-5; D ambiguous. Trimming removed 6 bases at V and 5 bases at J, with 9 bases between. CDR3 length equals 12 residues. Germline CDR1 KGHDR, CDR2 SFDVKD.

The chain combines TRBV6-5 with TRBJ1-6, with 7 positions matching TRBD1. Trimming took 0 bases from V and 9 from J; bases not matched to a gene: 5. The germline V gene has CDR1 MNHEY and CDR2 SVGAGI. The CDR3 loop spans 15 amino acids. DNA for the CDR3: TGTGCCAGCAGTTACTCGGCAGGGGGACTTTCACCCCTCCACTTT. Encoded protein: CASSYSAGGLSPLHF.